These T cell receptor beta chains were read from a single sample in a study of T-cell reconstitution after alpha-beta-depleted transplantation in children. In TCRdb, the PCR reads were re-called with MiXCR into one record per CDR3 protein. The sample consists of about 980,000 distinct CDR3 sequences, 25% to 35% of them appearing once. Specimen: PBMCs, mostly from graft donor cells, collected 360 days after TCRalphabeta/CD19-depleted stem cell transplant. The origin of the receptors is a boy less than two years old who had a stem cell transplant for SCID, so the T cells may come from the graft donor. CDR3s include the opening cysteine and the closing phenylalanine or tryptophan. A D gene is named only where the DNA matches it firmly. Only some rows state a clone size, as once, few, many or a class for expanded clones.

>13|TRBV24-1|TRBD2|few|TRBJ2-1
CATAGDVNNEQFF
TGTGCCACTGCGGGGGACGTAAACAATGAGCAGTTCTTC
>14|TRBV19|-|few|TRBJ2-2
CASSMAGSTGELFF
TGTGCCAGTAGTATGGCTGGCAGCACCGGGGAGCTGTTTTTT
>16|TRBV18|-|once|TRBJ2-7
CASSPPVKGGTYEQYF
TGTGCCAGCTCACCACCGGTAAAGGGGGGGACCTACGAGCAGTACTTC
>13|TRBV9|TRBD1|few|TRBJ2-7
CASSGDRVGEQYF
TGTGCCAGCAGCGGCGACAGGGTTGGCGAGCAGTACTTC
>14|TRBV28|-|few|TRBJ1-2
CASIPLAETYGYTF
TGTGCCAGCATCCCCCTGGCGGAAACCTATGGCTACACCTTC
>15|TRBV27|TRBD2|few|TRBJ2-5
CASSPPGGSQETQYF
TGTGCCAGCAGTCCCCCCGGGGGGTCCCAAGAGACCCAGTACTTC
>13|TRBV20-1|-|few|TRBJ2-5
CSAAQSLQETQYF
TGCAGTGCTGCCCAGAGTCTCCAAGAGACCCAGTACTTC
>14|TRBV4-2|-|few|TRBJ2-5
CASSQERGPETQYF
TGTGCCAGCAGCCAAGAGAGGGGACCGGAGACCCAGTACTTC
>12|TRBV20-1|-|-|TRBJ1-2
CSARVGVYGYTF
TGCAGTGCTAGGGTAGGGGTGTATGGCTACACCTTC
>13|TRBV20-1|TRBD1|-|TRBJ1-2
CSARTTGAGGYTF
TGCAGTGCCAGAACGACAGGGGCCGGGGGCTACACCTTC
>16|TRBV28|-|-|TRBJ2-7
CASSTLVAQYFYEQYF
TGTGCCAGCAGTACCTTGGTGGCTCAATATTTTTACGAGCAGTACTTC
>13|TRBV2|TRBD2|-|TRBJ2-2
CATARGGTGELFF
TGTGCCACCGCCCGGGGAGGGACCGGGGAGCTGTTTTTT
>14|TRBV3-1|-|once|TRBJ2-5
CASSQGPSWETQYF
TGTGCCAGCAGCCAAGGACCTTCCTGGGAGACCCAGTACTTC
>13|TRBV15|-|few|TRBJ2-5
CATSDWGTETQYF
TGTGCCACCAGCGATTGGGGGACAGAGACCCAGTACTTC
>14|TRBV19|-|-|TRBJ1-2
CASSISGTNYGYTF
TGTGCCAGTAGTATAAGTGGCACAAACTATGGCTACACCTTC
>14|TRBV12-3/TRBV12-4|TRBD2|-|TRBJ2-7
CASEVAGGPGEQYF
TGTGCCAGCGAAGTGGCGGGGGGGCCCGGCGAGCAGTACTTC